These T cell receptor beta chains were read from a single sample in a study of Graves' ophthalmopathy and Graves' hyperthyroidism. TCRdb processed the multiplex PCR reads anew with MiXCR; each CDR3 protein has one entry. This sample has around 1,200,000 distinct CDR3 sequences, with approximately 35% found just once. Sequenced: peripheral blood or thyroid tissue (not recorded which). All receptors derive from an adult man with Graves' hyperthyroidism. Each CDR3 is given without its conserved first and last residue.

v_call: TRBV6-6; cdr3_length: 12; cdr3_aa: ASSYVRAGRPLH
v_call: TRBV20-1; cdr3_length: 14; cdr3_aa: SARDEYRSYNSPLH
v_call: TRBV7-9; cdr3_length: 14; cdr3_aa: ASSSFWPWGVYEQY
v_call: TRBV5-1; cdr3_length: 13; cdr3_aa: ASSPTEGLYTEAF
v_call: TRBV6-6; cdr3_length: 13; cdr3_aa: ASSYSGQGETEAF
v_call: TRBV7-8; cdr3_length: 11; cdr3_aa: ASSRRTGLEAF
v_call: TRBV29-1; cdr3_length: 12; cdr3_aa: SVRLSGQGMGYT
v_call: TRBV15; cdr3_length: 9; cdr3_aa: ATSRAGSQY
v_call: TRBV7-9; cdr3_length: 12; cdr3_aa: AIPRTGLNTEAF
v_call: TRBV25-1; cdr3_length: 14; cdr3_aa: ASSFWGGQNNSPLH
v_call: TRBV7-7; cdr3_length: 15; cdr3_aa: ASSSTAVVRVMETQY
v_call: TRBV5-1; cdr3_length: 11; cdr3_aa: ASSFTRSTEAF
v_call: TRBV5-6; cdr3_length: 10; cdr3_aa: ASSAGSTEAF
v_call: TRBV12-3/TRBV12-4; cdr3_length: 15; cdr3_aa: ASSSQTGKDSNQPQH
v_call: TRBV11-2; cdr3_length: 10; cdr3_aa: ASSLLGTEQY
v_call: TRBV29-1; cdr3_length: 9; cdr3_aa: SGAGGYEQY
v_call: TRBV10-2; cdr3_length: 12; cdr3_aa: ASSAGTALHEQY
v_call: TRBV24-1; cdr3_length: 16; cdr3_aa: ATSEWTSGGGIQETQY
v_call: TRBV7-9; cdr3_length: 11; cdr3_aa: ASSPGQTNEQF
v_call: TRBV14; cdr3_length: 12; cdr3_aa: ASSQDLGQGSYT
v_call: TRBV9; cdr3_length: 13; cdr3_aa: ASSATLRGGTEAF
v_call: TRBV7-9; cdr3_length: 10; cdr3_aa: ASSHAGGRGY